A single sample is the source of the 17 T cell receptor beta chains below, sequenced in a study of PD-L1 blockade in urothelial cancer. Sequenced by immunoSEQ multiplex PCR; TCRdb stores in-frame clones only, minus some. The sample includes over 45,000 clones, roughly 84% of them seen just once. Here the sequenced sample was PBMCs, taken around atezolizumab (anti-PD-L1) treatment. These receptors were collected from a middle-aged man with urothelial cancer.

This clone was seen only a few times. CDR3 in DNA: TGTGCCAGCAAGGCGGACAGTCTCTCCTACAATGAGCAGTTCTTC. Translated: CASKADSLSYNEQFF. The chain recombines TRBV2 with TRBJ2-1; D might be TRBD1 (6 bases). Germline V CDR1 and CDR2: SNHLY, FYNNEI. Trimming removed 7 bases from V and 0 bases from J, with 13 bases in between. CDR3 size: 15 residues.

The chain joins TRBV4-2 to TRBJ2-1, with 7 bases fitting TRBD2. V lost 1 base and J lost 2; bases outside the gene matches: 2. CDR3 length: 15 amino acids. Germline V gene sequence: CDR1 LGHNA, CDR2 YNFKEQ. The CDR3 DNA reads as TGTGCCAGCAGCCAAGCCAGCGGGACCTACAATGAGCAGTTCTTC. Its protein product is CASSQASGTYNEQFF.

This rearrangement joins TRBV19 to TRBJ1-2; D perhaps matches TRBD1 (5 bases). V shed 6 bases and J shed 4 bases, with 18 bases lying between them. This CDR3 has 15 residues. CDR1 LNHDA and CDR2 SQIVND come from the germline V gene (reference sequence). The DNA of the CDR3 is TGTGCCAGTAGCCCTAGCGTTCGGGGCGGCTATGGCTACACCTTC. Protein product: CASSPSVRGGYGYTF.

The CDR3 is CASSLSDTYQPQHF. CDR3 nucleotide sequence: TGTGCCAGCAGTTTATCGGACACTTATCAGCCCCAGCATTTT. The rearrangement joins TRBV27 to TRBJ1-5; the D gene is possibly TRBD1 (5 bases). V shed 0 bases and J shed 5 bases, with 8 bases lying between them. The CDR3 is 14 residues long. Germline-derived CDR1 and CDR2 are MNHEY and SMNVEV (reference sequence).

V and J are TRBV7-2 and TRBJ1-6; D might be TRBD1 (6 bases). CDR3 length: 15 residues. V dropped 5 bases and J dropped 5 bases, with 13 bases sitting between them. Germline CDR1 reads SGHTA; CDR2 reads FQGNSA. CDR3: CASSLDRRNNSPLHF. As DNA, the CDR3 is TGTGCCAGCAGCCTTGACAGGCGGAATAATTCACCCCTCCACTTT.

The V and J genes are TRBV30 and TRBJ2-5; TRBD2 is a possible D gene (6 bases). V was clipped by 3 bases and J by 7 bases, with 18 bases between them. CDR3 length equals 14 residues. In germline, CDR1 is GTSNPN, CDR2 SVGIG (reference sequence). Here the CDR3 reads CAWSLPGPGGTQYF. CDR3 in DNA: TGTGCCTGGAGCCTCCCCGGACCCGGGGGGACCCAGTACTTC. Combining the CDR3 with reference TRBV30 and TRBJ2-5 gives the whole variable domain SQTIHQWPATLVQPVGSPLSLECTVEGTSNPNLYWYRQAAGRGLQLLFYSVGIGQISSEVPQNLSASRPQDRQFILSSKKLLLSDSGFYLCAWSLPGPGGTQYFGPGTRLLVL.

About this clone itself: Other nucleotide sequences in the sample specify the same CDR3. The V gene is TRBV5-4, the J gene TRBJ2-5; 9 bases match TRBD2. J lost 5 bases, V lost 7 bases, and 3 bases had no gene match. The CDR3 sequence is 12 residues long. Looked up from germline, CDR1 is SGHNT and CDR2 is YYREEE (reference sequence). The CDR3 DNA reads TGTGCCAGCGCCGGACTAGCGGAGACCCAGTACTTC. Amino acid sequence: CASAGLAETQYF.

The chain recombines TRBV2 with TRBJ1-6; a possible D gene is TRBD1 (5 bases). Germline V gene sequence: CDR1 SNHLY, CDR2 FYNNEI. The V end was cut by 6 bases, the J end by 19 bases, with 16 bases between. This CDR3 region has 11 residues. The CDR3 sequence is CASSLLPRQHF. CDR3 DNA: TGTGCCAGCAGCTTACTCCCGAGACAGCACTTT.

Comment on this clone: Other DNA variants within this sample encode the same CDR3. The CDR3 sequence is CASSESDTTGATEAFF. The CDR3 DNA sequence: TGCGCCAGCAGTGAGTCAGACACGACAGGGGCCACTGAAGCTTTCTTT. V is TRBV10-2 and J is TRBJ1-1, with TRBD1 matching over 8 bases. V shed 0 bases and J 4 bases; nucleotides not matched to a gene: 7. Germline CDR1 WSHSY, CDR2 SAAADI. CDR3 size: 16 residues.

The chain has TRBV9 and TRBJ2-5, with 8 bases lining up with TRBD2. Trimming took 4 bases from V and 5 from J; bases not matched to a gene: 13. The CDR3 runs to 16 residues. Germline-derived CDR1 and CDR2 are SGDLS and YYNGEE. This chain's CDR3 is CASSPSPGGDVETQYF. CDR3 nucleotides: TGTGCCAGCAGCCCCTCCCCGGGGGGGGATGTGGAGACCCAGTACTTC.

This chain uses TRBV6-5 with TRBJ2-7; no reliable D call. Germline V gene sequence: CDR1 MNHEY, CDR2 SVGAGI. V was clipped by 0 bases and J by 2 bases, with 11 bases between them. The CDR3 is made up of 15 amino acids. The CDR3 DNA sequence: TGTGCCAGCAGTTACTCCCCACAGACCACCTACGAGCAGTACTTC. Its translation is CASSYSPQTTYEQYF.

The chain joins TRBV30 to TRBJ2-3; D uncertain. This CDR3 is 15 amino acids long. V gave up 4 bases and J gave up 0 bases, with 14 bases separating them. The germline V gene encodes CDR1 GTSNPN and CDR2 SVGIG (reference sequence). The CDR3 nucleotides are TGTGCCTGGAACCCTAGTGCCGGTAGCACAGATACGCAGTATTTT. Amino acids: CAWNPSAGSTDTQYF.

V gene TRBV6-1 combines with J gene TRBJ1-5, with D perhaps matching TRBD1 (6 bases). Germline CDR1 reads MNHNS; CDR2 reads SASEGT. The CDR3 consists of 13 residues. V was pared by 6 bases and J by 6 bases, with 12 bases between. The CDR3 DNA sequence: TGTGCCAGCAGGGAAACAGGGTTTCAGCCCCAGCATTTT. This codes for CASRETGFQPQHF.

The chain combines TRBV4-1 with TRBJ1-6; TRBD1 might be the D (6 bases). V lost 0 bases and J lost 9, with 15 bases in between. The CDR3 spans 16 residues. The germline CDR1 and CDR2 sequences are MGHRA and YSYEKL. CDR3 DNA sequence: TGCGCCAGCAGCCAAGAAGGAGGGGGAGGGGTTTCACCCCTCCACTTT. Translated: CASSQEGGGGVSPLHF.

The sample holds one count of this clone. V gene TRBV7-8 combines with J gene TRBJ2-7; D is unclear. With 5 bases removed from V and 2 bases from J, the gap between germline ends came to 7 bases. The CDR3 is 12 amino acids. CDR1 and CDR2 from the germline V gene are SGHVS and FQNEAQ. The CDR3 bases are TGTGCCAGCAGCCCTCCAGCCTACGAGCAGTACTTC. It codes for CASSPPAYEQYF.

The V and J genes are TRBV5-1 and TRBJ2-1; no reliable D call. V was cut by 0 bases and J by 7 bases, with 11 bases left in between. The CDR3 has 14 amino acids. Germline assignment: CDR1 SGHRS and CDR2 YFSETQ. The CDR3 spells CASSLELSPNEQFF. The CDR3 nucleotides are TGCGCCAGCAGCTTGGAACTATCACCAAATGAGCAGTTCTTC.

The gene calls are TRBV7-8 and TRBJ1-2; D ambiguous. The V and J ends lost 4 bases and 8 bases respectively, with 11 bases between them. This CDR3 has 12 residues. Looked up from germline, CDR1 is SGHVS and CDR2 is FQNEAQ. The CDR3 loop reads CASSSWMGGYTF. CDR3 DNA: TGTGCCAGCAGCTCTTGGATGGGCGGCTACACCTTC.